This TCR beta chain was retrieved from a study of CXCR3-negative and CXCR3-positive naive CD8 T cells (dated by TCRdb to between 2017 and 2020). About the investigation overall: In total, 130 million to 150 million TRB reads were obtained, or roughly 1.5 +/- 0.3 million reads per library. Diversity and physicochemical repertoire analyses covered 11 donors pooled from two independent experiments. Naive subsets from 5 or 6 donors and memory cells from 3 donors were included in the TRBV-TRBJ cluster analysis. Study-level results and caveats: Repertoire diversity was comparably high in both naive subsets but much lower in memory CD8+ T cells. CXCR3 expression partially decreased after cryopreservation, so most assays used freshly isolated PBMCs. Because surface CD5, which is linked to self-reactivity in mice, was comparable between the naive subsets, TCR interaction strength was also inferred from the physicochemical properties of TRB CDR3s. Similar TRBV-TRBJ usage was shown by naive CXCR3-negative and CXCR3-positive cells from the same donor, whereas distinct patterns were shown by memory cells.

This sample was sequenced with a NextSeq 550. The Human TCR Profiling Kit (MiLaboratory) was used to make UMI-labeled 5' RACE TRB cDNA libraries. The full amount of extracted RNA was used for cDNA synthesis, and the full amount of resulting cDNA was used for PCR amplification. Libraries were prepared in parallel using an identical number of PCR cycles. The authors' pipeline ran thus. With a minimum of two reads required per UMI, MIGEC and MiXCR pulled out about 52,000 +/- 9,100 unique UMI-labeled TRB cDNA molecules from each library. On average, each library contained approximately 40,000 +/- 10,000 functional in-frame TRB CDR3 nucleotide clonotypes without stop codons. Diversity metrics, including normalized Shannon-Wiener and Chao1, were computed in VDJtools after downsampling to 5000 UMI-labeled TRB molecules per sample. Clonotype-size-weighted physicochemical properties of the central five CDR3 residues (interaction energy, strength, volume and Kidera factor 4) were computed in VDJtools. Once TCRdb had reprocessed the reads, it stored one entry per CDR3 protein sequence and supplied no DNA. None of the V and J calls come from the authors' own analysis; TCRdb made them. This sample's table has entries for more than 45,000 distinct CDR3 sequences. The ten largest clones represent about 25% of the sample.

A remark on this clonotype: What this receptor recognizes is not known.

For each CD8+ T cell subset, flow sorting was done in triplicate, and 300,000 to 350,000 cells per subset went directly into RLT lysis buffer. Peripheral blood mononuclear cells were isolated from buffy coats using standard density gradient centrifugation. Total RNA was extracted from sorted cells using an RNeasy Mini Kit. Spanning cysteine to phenylalanine, the CDR3 consists of 12 amino acids. DNA for this receptor is not on file. The germline V gene (reference sequence) gives CDR1 as SEHNR and CDR2 as FQNEAQ. This TCR derives from a human donor in good health. Some clones in this sample may be carry-over from other donors' samples. The sequenced sample was memory CD8+ T cells from blood. This sample's cell subset or site label indicates: conventional CD8+ memory T cells (TMEM), sorted as controls. The rearrangement joined TRBV7-9 to TRBJ1-2; the TCRdb call, TRBD1, lacks DNA for checking. The CDR3 in this case is CASRGDTVGYTF.